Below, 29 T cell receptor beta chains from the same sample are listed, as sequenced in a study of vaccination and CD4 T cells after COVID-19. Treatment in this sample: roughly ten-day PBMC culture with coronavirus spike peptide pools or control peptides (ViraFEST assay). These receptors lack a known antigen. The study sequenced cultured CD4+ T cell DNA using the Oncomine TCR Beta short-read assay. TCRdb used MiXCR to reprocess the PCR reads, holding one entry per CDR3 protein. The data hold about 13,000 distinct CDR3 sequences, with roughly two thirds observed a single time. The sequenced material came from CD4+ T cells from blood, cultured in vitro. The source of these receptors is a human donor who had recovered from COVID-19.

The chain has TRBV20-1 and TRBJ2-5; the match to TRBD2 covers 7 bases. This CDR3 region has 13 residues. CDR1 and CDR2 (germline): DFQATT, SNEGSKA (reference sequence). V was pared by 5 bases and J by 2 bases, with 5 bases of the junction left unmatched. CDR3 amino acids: CSAGPGLQETQYF. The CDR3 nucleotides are TGCAGTGCTGGCCCGGGACTACAAGAGACCCAGTACTTC.

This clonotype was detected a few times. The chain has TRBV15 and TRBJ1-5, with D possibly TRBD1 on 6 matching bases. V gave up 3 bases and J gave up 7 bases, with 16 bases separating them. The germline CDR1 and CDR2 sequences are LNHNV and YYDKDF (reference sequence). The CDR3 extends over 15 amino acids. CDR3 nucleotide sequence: TGTGCCACCAGCAGGGGGGCAGGGTTTGGGCAGCCCCAGCATTTT. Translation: CATSRGAGFGQPQHF.

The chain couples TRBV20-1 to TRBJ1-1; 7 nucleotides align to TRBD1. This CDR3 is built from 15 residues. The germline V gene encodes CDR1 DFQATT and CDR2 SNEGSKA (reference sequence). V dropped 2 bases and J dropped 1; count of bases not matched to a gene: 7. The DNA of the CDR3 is TGCAGTGCTAGAAAAGAGACAGGGAGGAACACTGAAGCTTTCTTT. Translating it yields CSARKETGRNTEAFF.

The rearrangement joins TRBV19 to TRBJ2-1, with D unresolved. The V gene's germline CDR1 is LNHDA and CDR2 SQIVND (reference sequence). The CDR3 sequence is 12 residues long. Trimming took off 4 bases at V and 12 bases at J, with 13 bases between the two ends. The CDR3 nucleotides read TGTGCCAGTAGTACATGGTCCGTTGGGCAGTTCTTC. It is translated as CASSTWSVGQFF.

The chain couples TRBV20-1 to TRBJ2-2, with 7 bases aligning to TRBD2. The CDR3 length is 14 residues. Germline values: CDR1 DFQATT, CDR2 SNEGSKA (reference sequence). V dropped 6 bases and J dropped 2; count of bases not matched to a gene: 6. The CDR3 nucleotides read TGCAGTGCCGCGGGAGCGGGAAACACCGGGGAGCTGTTTTTT. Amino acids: CSAAGAGNTGELFF.

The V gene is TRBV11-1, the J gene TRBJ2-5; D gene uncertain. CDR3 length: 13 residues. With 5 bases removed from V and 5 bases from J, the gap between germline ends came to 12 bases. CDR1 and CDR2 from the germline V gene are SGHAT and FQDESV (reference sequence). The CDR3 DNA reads TGTGCCAGCAGCCGTCGTTCGACCGAGACCCAGTACTTC. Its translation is CASSRRSTETQYF.

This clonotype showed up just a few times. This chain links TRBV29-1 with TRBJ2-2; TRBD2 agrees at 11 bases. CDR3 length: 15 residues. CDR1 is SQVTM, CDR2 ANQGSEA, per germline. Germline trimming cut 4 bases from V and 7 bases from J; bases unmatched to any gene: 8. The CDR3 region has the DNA TGCAGCGTTGGTATGCTAGCGGGAGGAGGCGGGGAGCTGTTTTTT. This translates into CSVGMLAGGGGELFF.

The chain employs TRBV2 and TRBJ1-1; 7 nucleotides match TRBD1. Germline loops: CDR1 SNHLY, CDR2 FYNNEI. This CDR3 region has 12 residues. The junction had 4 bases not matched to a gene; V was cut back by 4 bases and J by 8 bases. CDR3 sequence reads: CASSGTGSEAFF. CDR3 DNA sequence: TGTGCCAGCAGTGGGACAGGCTCAGAAGCTTTCTTT.

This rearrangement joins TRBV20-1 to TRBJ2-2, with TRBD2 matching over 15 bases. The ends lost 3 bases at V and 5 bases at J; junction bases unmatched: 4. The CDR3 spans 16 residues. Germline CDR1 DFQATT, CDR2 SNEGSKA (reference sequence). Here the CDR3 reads CSARGGTSGRTGELFF. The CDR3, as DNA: TGCAGTGCTAGGGGGGGGACTAGCGGGAGGACCGGGGAGCTGTTTTTT.

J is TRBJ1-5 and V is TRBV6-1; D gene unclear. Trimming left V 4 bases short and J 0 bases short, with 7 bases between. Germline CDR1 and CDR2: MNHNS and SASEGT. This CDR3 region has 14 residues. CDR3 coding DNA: TGTGCCAGCAGTGGGATCTATAGCAATCAGCCCCAGCATTTT. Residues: CASSGIYSNQPQHF.

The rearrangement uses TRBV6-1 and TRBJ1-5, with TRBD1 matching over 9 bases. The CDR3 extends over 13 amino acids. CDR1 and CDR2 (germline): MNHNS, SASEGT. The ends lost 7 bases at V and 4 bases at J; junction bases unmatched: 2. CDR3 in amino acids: CASKGQGNQPQHF. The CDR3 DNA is TGTGCCAGCAAGGGACAGGGTAATCAGCCCCAGCATTTT.

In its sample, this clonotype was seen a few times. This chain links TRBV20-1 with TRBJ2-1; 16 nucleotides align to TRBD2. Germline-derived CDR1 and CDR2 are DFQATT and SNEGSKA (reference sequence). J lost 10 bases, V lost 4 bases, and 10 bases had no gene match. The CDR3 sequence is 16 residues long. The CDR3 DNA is TGCAGTGCTACTCCGGCCGGGACTAGCGGGAGGGAGGAGCAGTTCTTC. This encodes CSATPAGTSGREEQFF.

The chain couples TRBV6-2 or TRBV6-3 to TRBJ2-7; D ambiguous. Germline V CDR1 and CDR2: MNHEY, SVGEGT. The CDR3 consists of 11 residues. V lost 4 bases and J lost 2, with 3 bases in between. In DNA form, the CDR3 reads TGTGCCAGCAGTTTAACCTACGAGCAGTACTTC. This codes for CASSLTYEQYF.

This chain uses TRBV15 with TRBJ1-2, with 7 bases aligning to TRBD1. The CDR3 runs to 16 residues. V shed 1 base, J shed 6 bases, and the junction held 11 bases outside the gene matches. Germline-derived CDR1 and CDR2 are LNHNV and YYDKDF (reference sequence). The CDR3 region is CATSRGGTASTDGYTF. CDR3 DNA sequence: TGTGCCACCAGCAGAGGTGGGACAGCTTCTACTGATGGCTACACCTTC.

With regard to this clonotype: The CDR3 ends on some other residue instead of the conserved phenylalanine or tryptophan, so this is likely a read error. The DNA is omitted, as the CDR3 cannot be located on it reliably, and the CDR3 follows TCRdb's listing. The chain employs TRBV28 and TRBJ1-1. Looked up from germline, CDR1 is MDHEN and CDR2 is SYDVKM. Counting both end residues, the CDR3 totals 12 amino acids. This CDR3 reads CASSPVGGGLFI.

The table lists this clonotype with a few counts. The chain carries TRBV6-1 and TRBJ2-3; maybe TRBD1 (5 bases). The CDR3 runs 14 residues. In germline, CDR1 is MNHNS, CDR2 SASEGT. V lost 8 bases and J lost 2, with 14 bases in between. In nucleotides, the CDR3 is TGTGCCAGCGACGGTGGGGCCGCCACAGATACGCAGTATTTT. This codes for CASDGGAATDTQYF.

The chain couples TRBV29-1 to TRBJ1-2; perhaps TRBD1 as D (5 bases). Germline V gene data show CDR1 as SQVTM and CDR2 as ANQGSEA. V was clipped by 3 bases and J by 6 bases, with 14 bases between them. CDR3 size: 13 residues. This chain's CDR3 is CSVEPRGRNGYTF. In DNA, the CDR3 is TGCAGCGTTGAGCCGCGGGGCAGAAATGGCTACACCTTC.

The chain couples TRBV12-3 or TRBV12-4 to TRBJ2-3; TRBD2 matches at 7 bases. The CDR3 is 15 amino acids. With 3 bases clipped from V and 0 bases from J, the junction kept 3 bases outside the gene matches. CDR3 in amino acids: CASSFRGGSTDTQYF. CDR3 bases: TGTGCCAGCAGTTTTCGCGGGGGAAGCACAGATACGCAGTATTTT.

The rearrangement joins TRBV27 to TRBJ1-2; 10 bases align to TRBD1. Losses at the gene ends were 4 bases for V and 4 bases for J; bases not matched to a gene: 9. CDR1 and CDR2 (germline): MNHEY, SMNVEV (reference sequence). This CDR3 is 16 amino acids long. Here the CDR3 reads CASSSLAGDRGYGYTF. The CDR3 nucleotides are TGTGCCAGCAGTTCCCTAGCCGGGGACAGGGGCTATGGCTACACCTTC.

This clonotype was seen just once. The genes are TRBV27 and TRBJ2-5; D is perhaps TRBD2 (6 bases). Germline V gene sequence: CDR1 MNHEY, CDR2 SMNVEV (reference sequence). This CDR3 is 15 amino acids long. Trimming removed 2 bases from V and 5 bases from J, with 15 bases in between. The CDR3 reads CASSLSLGGGETQYF. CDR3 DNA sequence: TGTGCCAGCAGTTTAAGCTTGGGAGGTGGGGAGACCCAGTACTTC.

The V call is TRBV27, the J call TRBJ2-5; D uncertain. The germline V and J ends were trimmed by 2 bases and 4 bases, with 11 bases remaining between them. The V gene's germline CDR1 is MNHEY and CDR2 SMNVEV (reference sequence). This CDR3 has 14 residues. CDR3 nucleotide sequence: TGTGCCAGCAGTTTACTGAGGAAGCCAGAGACCCAGTACTTC. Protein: CASSLLRKPETQYF.

CDR3 region: CASSQVEGYSPLHF. The CDR3 DNA follows: TGCGCCAGCAGCCAAGTGGAGGGATACTCACCCCTCCACTTT. V and J are TRBV4-3 and TRBJ1-6; D remains ambiguous. Trimming took 1 base from V and 10 from J, leaving 11 bases between them. The CDR3 is 14 residues long. Germline values: CDR1 LGHNA, CDR2 YSLEER.

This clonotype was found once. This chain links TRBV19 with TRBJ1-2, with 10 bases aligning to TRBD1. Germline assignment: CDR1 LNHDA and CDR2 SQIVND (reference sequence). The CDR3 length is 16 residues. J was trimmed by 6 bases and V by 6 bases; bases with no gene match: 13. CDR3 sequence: CASSILGGQGYNGYTF. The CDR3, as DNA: TGTGCCAGTAGCATCCTCGGGGGACAGGGGTACAATGGCTACACCTTC. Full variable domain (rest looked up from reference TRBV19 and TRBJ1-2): DGGITQSPKYLFRKEGQNVTLSCEQNLNHDAMYWYRQDPGQGLRLIYYSQIVNDFQKGDIAEGYSVSREKKESFPLTVTSAQKNPTAFYLCASSILGGQGYNGYTFGSGTRLTVV.

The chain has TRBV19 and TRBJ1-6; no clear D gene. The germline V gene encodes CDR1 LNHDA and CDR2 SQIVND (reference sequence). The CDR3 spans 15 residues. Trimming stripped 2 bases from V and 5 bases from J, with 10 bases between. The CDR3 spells CASSIRVHNNSPLHF. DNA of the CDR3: TGTGCCAGTAGTATAAGAGTACATAATAATTCACCCCTCCACTTT.

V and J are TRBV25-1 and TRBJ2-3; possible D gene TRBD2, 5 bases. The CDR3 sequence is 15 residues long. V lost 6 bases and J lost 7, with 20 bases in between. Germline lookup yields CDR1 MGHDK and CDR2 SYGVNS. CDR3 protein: CASSRTSPTVHTQYF. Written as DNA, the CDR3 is TGTGCCAGCAGCCGGACTTCCCCGACCGTCCATACGCAGTATTTT.

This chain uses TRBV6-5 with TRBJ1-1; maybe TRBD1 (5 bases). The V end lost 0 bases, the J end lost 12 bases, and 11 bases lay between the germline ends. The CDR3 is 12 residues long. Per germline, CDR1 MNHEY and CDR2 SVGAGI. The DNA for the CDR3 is TGTGCCAGCAGTTACTCGGGGGGGTGGCCTTTCTTT. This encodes CASSYSGGWPFF.

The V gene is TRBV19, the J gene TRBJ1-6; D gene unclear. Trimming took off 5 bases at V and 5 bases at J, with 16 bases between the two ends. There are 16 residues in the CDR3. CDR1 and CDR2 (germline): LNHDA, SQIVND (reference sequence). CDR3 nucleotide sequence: TGTGCCAGTAGTCCCTCCCCCGGCACTAATAATTCACCCCTCCACTTT. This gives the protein CASSPSPGTNNSPLHF.

CDR3: CASSPGGLGPAGELFF. In DNA form, the CDR3 reads TGTGCCAGCAGCCCGGGGGGACTAGGGCCCGCCGGGGAGCTGTTTTTT. V is TRBV11-2 and J is TRBJ2-2, with 8 bases matching TRBD2. V shed 5 bases and J 6 bases; nucleotides not matched to a gene: 11. CDR1 is SGHAT and CDR2 is FQNNGV in the germline V gene. The CDR3 is 16 amino acids.

The CDR3 protein is CASSFPSGGRNEQFF. The CDR3 DNA sequence: TGTGCCAGCAGCTTCCCTAGCGGGGGGAGGAATGAGCAGTTCTTC. The genes are TRBV7-2 and TRBJ2-1; 11 nucleotides match TRBD2. The germline CDR1 and CDR2 sequences are SGHTA and FQGNSA. The trim removed 3 bases at V and 7 bases at J, leaving 5 bases unmatched. The CDR3 loop spans 15 amino acids.